These T cell receptor beta chains were read from a single sample in a study of radiotherapy plus CTLA-4 blockade in lung cancer. Clones were sequenced by immunoSEQ multiplex PCR, and TCRdb holds only the in-frame ones, with some missing. The table has 60,000 to 65,000 clones, 70% to 80% seen once. The sequenced sample was peripheral blood, obtained from a patient treated with radiotherapy plus ipilimumab. These receptors all stem from a human donor with non-small cell lung cancer who had a complete response to radiotherapy plus ipilimumab. CDR3s include the opening cysteine and the closing phenylalanine or tryptophan. D genes are given only for firm matches. The size field is filled for only some rows; it gives once, few, many or a size class.

size,D,V,J,CDR3
.,.,TRBV7-6,TRBJ1-4,CASSRGGGEKLFF
.,.,TRBV7-8,TRBJ1-5,CASSLILGGNQPQHF
.,TRBD1,TRBV7-9,TRBJ1-5,CASSFDRGVSNQPQHF
.,TRBD1,TRBV5-1,TRBJ2-2,CASSSGTGNTGELFF
.,.,TRBV30,TRBJ1-6,CAWKRAGSSYNSPPHF
.,TRBD1,TRBV7-2,TRBJ1-2,CASSLATGGDGYTF
.,TRBD1,TRBV28,TRBJ1-2,CASSLLPGQGAGGYTF
.,.,TRBV30,TRBJ1-5,CAWSPINAGGNQPQHF
.,.,TRBV4-3,TRBJ1-1,CASSQGQGNTEAFF
.,.,TRBV4-2,TRBJ2-7,CASSQDLRWLTTSYEQYF
.,.,TRBV11-3,TRBJ2-1,CASSLGVSSDTQFF
.,.,TRBV28,TRBJ1-4,CASLGVRKLFF
.,.,TRBV11-2,TRBJ2-2,CASSFPGGTMNTGELFF
.,.,TRBV18,TRBJ1-2,CASSNRGRGADPSGGYTF
.,.,TRBV4-3,TRBJ2-3,CASSQGAGSPDTQYF
.,TRBD2,TRBV7-2,TRBJ2-3,CASSSIRRTSVDTQYF
.,.,TRBV18,TRBJ1-2,CASSPGPSNMGGYTF
.,.,TRBV5-1,TRBJ1-2,CASSFGTGNYGYTF
.,.,TRBV5-1,TRBJ2-7,CASSLAPSEVSYEQYF
.,TRBD2,TRBV6-5,TRBJ2-3,CASLPSGRVGDTQYF
.,TRBD1,TRBV2,TRBJ1-2,CAFPGGQGYYGYTF
.,TRBD1,TRBV7-6,TRBJ1-6,CASSTTGANSPLHF
.,.,TRBV29-1,TRBJ2-3,CSVEKGRSTDTQYF
few,.,TRBV4-3,TRBJ1-2,CASSQENFGEAAYGYTF
.,.,TRBV18,TRBJ1-2,CASSPRRGDGYTF
.,TRBD2,TRBV5-1,TRBJ2-1,CASSLVQGRASGRNEQFF
.,.,TRBV10-3,TRBJ1-5,CAISESTAGVQPQHF
once,.,TRBV7-2,TRBJ2-7,CASSLAGTQGGEQYF
few,.,TRBV6-1,TRBJ1-3,CASSEVIGHSGNTIYF
.,.,TRBV12-5,TRBJ2-3,CASGLVTGGSDTQYF
.,.,TRBV4-1,TRBJ1-1,CASSLVVMAEAFF
.,.,TRBV28,TRBJ1-3,CATGGGYTIYF
.,TRBD1,TRBV18,TRBJ1-1,CASSPRDRSLNTEAFF
.,.,TRBV7-2,TRBJ1-2,CASSPRGTGYTF
.,.,TRBV19,TRBJ2-2,CASISRITNTGELFF
.,.,TRBV12-5,TRBJ2-7,CASSPGAASYEQYF
few,TRBD1,TRBV14,TRBJ1-2,CASSLDRGETGYTF
.,TRBD1,TRBV19,TRBJ1-2,CASNQGGRFNGYTF
once,TRBD1,TRBV18,TRBJ1-1,CASSYTSTGGGMNTEAFF
.,.,TRBV18,TRBJ1-1,CASSPVQGRAEAFF
.,.,TRBV5-1,TRBJ2-5,CASSLQLTRYGETQYF
.,TRBD1,TRBV10-2,TRBJ1-6,CASSTAGGRAPLHF
.,.,TRBV30,TRBJ1-1,CAWSVGIMNTEAFF
many,TRBD1,TRBV7-2,TRBJ2-7,CASSMGTVGRDEQYF
.,.,TRBV4-1,TRBJ2-5,CASSGITGRETQYF
once,TRBD1,TRBV15,TRBJ2-5,CATSSIRGETQYF
.,.,TRBV18,TRBJ1-1,CASSPPGKSMNTEAFF
.,.,TRBV25-1,TRBJ2-1,CASSDLAPLVNEQFF
.,.,TRBV12-5,TRBJ2-7,CASGSTAGTEQYF
.,.,TRBV5-6,TRBJ1-2,CASSLGSLGYTF
.,.,TRBV6-6,TRBJ1-4,CASSPQGRTTNEKLFF
.,.,TRBV27,TRBJ2-1,CASSPRTGSYNEQFF
.,.,TRBV7-9,TRBJ2-2,CASSPQRPGTGELFF
few,.,TRBV5-1,TRBJ1-2,CASRRDIVPNYGYTF
.,.,TRBV30,TRBJ1-2,CAWGVSWDINYGYTF
.,.,TRBV6-5,TRBJ1-1,CASSHRQNMNTEAFF
few,TRBD1,TRBV10-3,TRBJ1-3,CAINDRGLFGNTIYF